This note documents a single T cell receptor (beta chain) sequence. Using immunoSEQ multiplex PCR, the repertoire was profiled, and TCRdb retains in-frame clones only, with some absent. The sample contains a few hundred thousand clones, about 92% of which appear only once. The data stem from a study of blood T cell repertoires in COVID-19. Germline-derived CDR1 and CDR2 are LGHDT and YNNKEL (reference sequence). This CDR3 has 17 amino acids. With 0 bases removed from V and 0 bases from J, the gap between germline ends came to 12 bases. The sample was PBMCs or T cells enriched from blood (not recorded which). The V and J genes are TRBV3-1 (or the pseudogene TRBV3-2) and TRBJ2-4; no clear D gene. The receptor comes from a woman aged 30 to 39 who had recovered from COVID-19. CDR3 amino acids: CASSQDPRPLAKNIQYF. CDR3 sequence (DNA): TGTGCCAGCAGCCAAGATCCCCGTCCTCTAGCCAAAAACATTCAGTACTTC.